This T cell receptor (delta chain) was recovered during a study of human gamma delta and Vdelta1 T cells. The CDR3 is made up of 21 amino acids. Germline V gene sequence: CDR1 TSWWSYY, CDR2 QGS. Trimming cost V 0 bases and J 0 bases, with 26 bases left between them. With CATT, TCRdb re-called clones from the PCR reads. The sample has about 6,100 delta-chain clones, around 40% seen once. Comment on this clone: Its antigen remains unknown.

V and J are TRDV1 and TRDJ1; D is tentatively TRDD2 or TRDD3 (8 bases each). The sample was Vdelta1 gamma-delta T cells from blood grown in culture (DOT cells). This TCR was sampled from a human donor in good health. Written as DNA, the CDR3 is TGTGCTCTTGGGGAACTCCCATACTTCCTACGGAGGGATACGTACACCGATAAACTCATCTTT. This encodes CALGELPYFLRRDTYTDKLIF.